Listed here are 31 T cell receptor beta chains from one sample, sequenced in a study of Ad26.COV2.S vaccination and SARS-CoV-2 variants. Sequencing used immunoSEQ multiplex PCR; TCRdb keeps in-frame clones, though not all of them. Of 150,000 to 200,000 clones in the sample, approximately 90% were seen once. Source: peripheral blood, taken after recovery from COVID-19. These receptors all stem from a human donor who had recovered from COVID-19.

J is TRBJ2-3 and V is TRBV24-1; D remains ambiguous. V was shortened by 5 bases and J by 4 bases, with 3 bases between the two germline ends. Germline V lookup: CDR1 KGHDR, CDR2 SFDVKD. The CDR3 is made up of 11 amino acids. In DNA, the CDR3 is TGTGCCACCAGTGTTTCAGATACGCAGTATTTT. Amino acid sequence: CATSVSDTQYF.

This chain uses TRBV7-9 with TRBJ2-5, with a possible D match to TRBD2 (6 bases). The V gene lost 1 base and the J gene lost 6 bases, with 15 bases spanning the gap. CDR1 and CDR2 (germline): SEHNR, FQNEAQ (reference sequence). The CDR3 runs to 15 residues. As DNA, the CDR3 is TGTGCCAGCAGCTTAGGCTTCGGGGGAGCGCAGACCCAGTACTTC. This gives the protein CASSLGFGGAQTQYF.

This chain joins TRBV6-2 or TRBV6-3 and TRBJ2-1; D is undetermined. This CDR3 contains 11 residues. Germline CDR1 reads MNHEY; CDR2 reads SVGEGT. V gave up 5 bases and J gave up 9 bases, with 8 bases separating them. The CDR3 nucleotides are TGTGCCAGCAGTCCGCTAGGTGAGCAGTTCTTC. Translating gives CASSPLGEQFF.

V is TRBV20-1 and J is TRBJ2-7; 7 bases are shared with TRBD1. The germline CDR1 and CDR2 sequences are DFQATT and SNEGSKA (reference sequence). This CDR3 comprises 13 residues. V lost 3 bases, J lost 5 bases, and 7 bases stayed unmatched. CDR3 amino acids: CSASRDRAHEQYF. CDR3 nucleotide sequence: TGCAGTGCTAGTCGTGACAGGGCCCACGAGCAGTACTTC.

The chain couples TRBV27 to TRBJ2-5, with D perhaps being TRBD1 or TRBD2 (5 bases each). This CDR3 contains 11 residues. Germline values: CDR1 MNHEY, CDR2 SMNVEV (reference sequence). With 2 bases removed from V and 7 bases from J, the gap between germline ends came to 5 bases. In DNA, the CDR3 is TGTGCCAGCAGTTTAGGGGGGACCCAGTACTTC. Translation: CASSLGGTQYF.

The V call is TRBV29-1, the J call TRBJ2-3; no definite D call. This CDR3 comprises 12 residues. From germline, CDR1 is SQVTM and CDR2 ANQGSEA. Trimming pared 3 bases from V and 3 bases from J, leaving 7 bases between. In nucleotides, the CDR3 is TGCAGCGTTGATTTGGGAACAGATACGCAGTATTTT. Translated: CSVDLGTDTQYF.

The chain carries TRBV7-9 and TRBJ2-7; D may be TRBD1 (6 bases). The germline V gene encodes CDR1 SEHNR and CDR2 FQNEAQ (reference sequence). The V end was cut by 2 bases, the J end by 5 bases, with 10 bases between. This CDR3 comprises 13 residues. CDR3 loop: CASSLRTADEQYF. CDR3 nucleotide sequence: TGTGCCAGCAGCTTACGGACAGCCGACGAGCAGTACTTC.

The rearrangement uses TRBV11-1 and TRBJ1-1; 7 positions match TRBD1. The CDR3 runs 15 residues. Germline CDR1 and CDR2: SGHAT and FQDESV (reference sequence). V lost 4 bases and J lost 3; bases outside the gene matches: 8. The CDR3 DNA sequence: TGTGCCAGCAGCTGGGCCAGGGGGAAGGACACTGAAGCTTTCTTT. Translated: CASSWARGKDTEAFF.

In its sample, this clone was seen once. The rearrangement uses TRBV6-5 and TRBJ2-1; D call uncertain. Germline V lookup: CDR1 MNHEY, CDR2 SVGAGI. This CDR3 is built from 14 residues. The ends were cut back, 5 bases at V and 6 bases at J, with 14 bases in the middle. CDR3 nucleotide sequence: TGTGCCAGCAGTATCAATTCCGACTTCAATGAGCAGTTCTTC. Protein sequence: CASSINSDFNEQFF.

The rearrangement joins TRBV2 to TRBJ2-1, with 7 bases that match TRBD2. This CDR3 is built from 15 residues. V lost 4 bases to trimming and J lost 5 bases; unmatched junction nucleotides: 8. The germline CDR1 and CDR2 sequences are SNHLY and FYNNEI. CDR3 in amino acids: CASSVGGTTNNEQFF. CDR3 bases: TGTGCCAGCAGTGTGGGCGGGACTACTAACAATGAGCAGTTCTTC.

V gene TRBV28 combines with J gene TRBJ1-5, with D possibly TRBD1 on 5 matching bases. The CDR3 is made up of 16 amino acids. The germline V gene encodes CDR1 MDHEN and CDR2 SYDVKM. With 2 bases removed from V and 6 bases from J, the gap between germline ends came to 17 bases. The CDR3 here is CASSLGLHGGIQPQHF. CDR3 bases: TGTGCCAGCAGTTTAGGCCTTCATGGGGGGATTCAGCCCCAGCATTTT. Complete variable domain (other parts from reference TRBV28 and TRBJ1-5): DVKVTQSSRYLVKRTGEKVFLECVQDMDHENMFWYRQDPGLGLRLIYFSYDVKMKEKGDIPEGYSVSREKKERFSLILESASTNQTSMYLCASSLGLHGGIQPQHFGDGTRLSIL.

The CDR3 sequence is CASSLGWTTGGSYEQYF. CDR3 nucleotide sequence: TGCGCCAGCAGCTTGGGATGGACGACGGGAGGATCCTACGAGCAGTACTTC. The rearrangement links TRBV5-1 to TRBJ2-7; the match to TRBD2 covers 7 bases. This CDR3 region has 17 residues. Germline assignment: CDR1 SGHRS and CDR2 YFSETQ. V lost 0 bases, J lost 1 base, and 10 bases stayed unmatched.

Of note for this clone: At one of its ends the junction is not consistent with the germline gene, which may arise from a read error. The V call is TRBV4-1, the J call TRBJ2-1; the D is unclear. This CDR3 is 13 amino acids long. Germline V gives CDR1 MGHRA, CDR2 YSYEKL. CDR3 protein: CASSQDEWNVQFF. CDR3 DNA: TGCGCCAGCAGCCAAGATGAGTGGAATGTGCAGTTCTTC.

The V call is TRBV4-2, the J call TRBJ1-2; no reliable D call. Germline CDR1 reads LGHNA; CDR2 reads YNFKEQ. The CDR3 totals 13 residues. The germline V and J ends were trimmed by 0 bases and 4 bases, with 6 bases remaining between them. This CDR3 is CASSQEDVYGYTF. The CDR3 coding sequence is TGTGCCAGCAGCCAAGAGGATGTCTATGGCTACACCTTC.

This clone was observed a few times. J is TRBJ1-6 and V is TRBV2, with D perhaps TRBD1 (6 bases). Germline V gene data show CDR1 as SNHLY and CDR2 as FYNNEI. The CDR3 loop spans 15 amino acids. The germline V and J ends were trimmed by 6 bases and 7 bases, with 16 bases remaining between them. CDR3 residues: CASRIQGPGNSPLHF. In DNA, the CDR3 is TGTGCCAGCAGAATACAGGGCCCGGGGAATTCACCCCTCCACTTT.

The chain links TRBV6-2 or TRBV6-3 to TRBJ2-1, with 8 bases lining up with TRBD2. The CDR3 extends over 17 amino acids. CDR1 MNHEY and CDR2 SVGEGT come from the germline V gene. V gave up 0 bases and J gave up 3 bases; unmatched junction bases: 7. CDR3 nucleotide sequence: TGTGCCAGCAGTTACTCACCGGTTAGCGGGATCTACAATGAGCAGTTCTTC. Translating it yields CASSYSPVSGIYNEQFF.

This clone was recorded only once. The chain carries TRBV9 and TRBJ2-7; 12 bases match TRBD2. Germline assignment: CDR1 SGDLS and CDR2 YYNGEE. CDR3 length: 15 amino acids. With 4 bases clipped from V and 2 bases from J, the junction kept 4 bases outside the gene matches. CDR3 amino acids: CASSPGLAGPYEQYF. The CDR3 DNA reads TGTGCCAGCAGCCCAGGACTAGCGGGACCCTACGAGCAGTACTTC.

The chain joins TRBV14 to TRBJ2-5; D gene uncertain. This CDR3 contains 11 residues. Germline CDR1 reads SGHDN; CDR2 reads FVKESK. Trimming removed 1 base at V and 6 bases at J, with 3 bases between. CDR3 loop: CASSQGKTQYF. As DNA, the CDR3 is TGTGCCAGCAGCCAAGGAAAGACCCAGTACTTC.

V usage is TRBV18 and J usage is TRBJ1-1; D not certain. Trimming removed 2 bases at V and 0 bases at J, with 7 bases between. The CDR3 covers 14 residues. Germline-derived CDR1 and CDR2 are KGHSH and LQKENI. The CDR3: CASSPGRMNTEAFF. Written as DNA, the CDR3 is TGTGCCAGCTCACCAGGCAGAATGAACACTGAAGCTTTCTTT.

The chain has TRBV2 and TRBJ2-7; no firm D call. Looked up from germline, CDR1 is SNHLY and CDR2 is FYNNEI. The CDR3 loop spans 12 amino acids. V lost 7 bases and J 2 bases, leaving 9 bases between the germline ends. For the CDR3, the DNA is TGTGCCAGCAAACCGGATACCTACGAGCAGTACTTC. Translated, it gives CASKPDTYEQYF.

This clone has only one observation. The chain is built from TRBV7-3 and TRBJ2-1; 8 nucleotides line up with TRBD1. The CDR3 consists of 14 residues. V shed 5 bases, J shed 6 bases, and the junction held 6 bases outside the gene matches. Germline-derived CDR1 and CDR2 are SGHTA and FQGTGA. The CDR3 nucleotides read TGTGCCAGCAGCCAAGGGACAGGAGGCAATGAGCAGTTCTTC. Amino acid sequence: CASSQGTGGNEQFF.

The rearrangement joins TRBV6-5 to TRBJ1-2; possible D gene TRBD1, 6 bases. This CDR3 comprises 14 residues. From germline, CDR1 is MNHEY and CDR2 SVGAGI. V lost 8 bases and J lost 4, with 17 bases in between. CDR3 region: CASALSGTSYGYTF. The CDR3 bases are TGTGCCAGCGCCTTATCCGGGACATCCTATGGCTACACCTTC.

The CDR3 DNA reads as TGTGCCAGCAGCTCCCTTACAGGGGGCCGCGAGCAGTACTTC. This gives the protein CASSSLTGGREQYF. The genes are TRBV7-2 and TRBJ2-7; the match to TRBD1 covers 9 bases. V shed 4 bases and J 6 bases; nucleotides not matched to a gene: 7. The V gene's germline CDR1 is SGHTA and CDR2 FQGNSA. The CDR3 covers 14 residues.

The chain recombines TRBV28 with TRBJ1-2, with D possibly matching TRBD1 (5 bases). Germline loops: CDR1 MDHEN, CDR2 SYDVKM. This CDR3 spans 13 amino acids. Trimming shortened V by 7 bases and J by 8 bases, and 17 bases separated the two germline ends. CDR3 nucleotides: TGTGCCAGCACCCCTACAGGTCCCGGGGGCTACACCTTC. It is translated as CASTPTGPGGYTF.

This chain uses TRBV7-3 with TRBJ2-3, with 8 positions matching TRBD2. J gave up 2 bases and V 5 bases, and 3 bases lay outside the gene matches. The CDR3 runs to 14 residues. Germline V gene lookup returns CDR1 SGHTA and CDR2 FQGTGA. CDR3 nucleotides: TGTGCCAGCAGCCCGGGACTAGTCACAGATACGCAGTATTTT. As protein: CASSPGLVTDTQYF.

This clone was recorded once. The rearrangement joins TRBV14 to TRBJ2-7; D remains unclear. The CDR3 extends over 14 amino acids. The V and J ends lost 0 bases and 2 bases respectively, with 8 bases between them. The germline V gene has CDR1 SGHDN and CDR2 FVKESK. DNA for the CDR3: TGTGCCAGCAGCCAAGAGACCGAAACCTACGAGCAGTACTTC. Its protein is CASSQETETYEQYF.

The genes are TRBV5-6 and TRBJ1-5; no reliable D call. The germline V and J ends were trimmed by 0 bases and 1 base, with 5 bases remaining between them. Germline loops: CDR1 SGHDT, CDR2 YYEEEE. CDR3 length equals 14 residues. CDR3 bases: TGTGCCAGCAGCTTGGGGCGGAGCAATCAGCCCCAGCATTTT. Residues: CASSLGRSNQPQHF.

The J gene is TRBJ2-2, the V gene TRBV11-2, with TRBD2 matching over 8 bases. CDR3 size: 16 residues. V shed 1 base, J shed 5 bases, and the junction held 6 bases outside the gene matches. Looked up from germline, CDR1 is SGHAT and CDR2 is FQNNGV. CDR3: CASSLGREGLTGELFF. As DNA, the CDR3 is TGTGCCAGCAGCTTAGGTCGGGAGGGCCTTACCGGGGAGCTGTTTTTT. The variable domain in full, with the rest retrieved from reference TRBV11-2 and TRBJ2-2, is EAGVAQSPRYKIIEKRQSVAFWCNPISGHATLYWYQQILGQGPKLLIQFQNNGVVDDSQLPKDRFSAERLKGVDSTLKIQPAKLEDSAVYLCASSLGREGLTGELFFGEGSRLTVL.

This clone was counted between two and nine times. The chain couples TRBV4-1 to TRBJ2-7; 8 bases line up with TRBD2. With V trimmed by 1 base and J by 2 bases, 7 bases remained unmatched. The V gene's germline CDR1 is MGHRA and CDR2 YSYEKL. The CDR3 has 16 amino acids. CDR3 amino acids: CASSQVGSGTAYEQYF. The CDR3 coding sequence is TGCGCCAGCAGCCAAGTTGGTAGCGGGACTGCCTACGAGCAGTACTTC.

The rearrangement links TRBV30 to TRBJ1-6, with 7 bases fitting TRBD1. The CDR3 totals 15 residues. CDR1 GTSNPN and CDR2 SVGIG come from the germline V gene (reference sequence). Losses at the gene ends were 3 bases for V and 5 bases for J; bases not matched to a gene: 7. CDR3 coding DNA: TGTGCCTGGAGCTCGACAGGGAAGAATAATTCACCCCTCCACTTT. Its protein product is CAWSSTGKNNSPLHF.

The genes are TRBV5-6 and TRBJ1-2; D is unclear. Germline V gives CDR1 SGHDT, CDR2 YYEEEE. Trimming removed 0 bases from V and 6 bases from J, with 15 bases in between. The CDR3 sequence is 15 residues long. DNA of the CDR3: TGTGCCAGCAGCTTGGGTGCCGGGGTACTGGATGGCTACACCTTC. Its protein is CASSLGAGVLDGYTF. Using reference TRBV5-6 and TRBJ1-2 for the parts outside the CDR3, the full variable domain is DAGVTQSPTHLIKTRGQQVTLRCSPKSGHDTVSWYQQALGQGPQFIFQYYEEEERQRGNFPDRFSGHQFPNYSSELNVNALLLGDSALYLCASSLGAGVLDGYTFGSGTRLTVV.